The rows below give T cell receptor beta chains drawn from one sample of a study of blood T cell repertoires in COVID-19. Libraries were prepared by immunoSEQ multiplex PCR; TCRdb keeps only in-frame clonotypes and omits some of them. This sample has 90,000 to 140,000 clones, with around 74% found just once. Material: peripheral blood. These receptor sequences come from a woman between 65 and 79 years old with acute or convalescent COVID-19. Each CDR3 is given with its conserved first and last residue. Fields, in order: V gene, clone size, D gene, J gene, CDR3 protein, CDR3 DNA. The D gene is left open where the match is weak. Some rows mark clone size as missing; the rest say once, few, many or name a class of expanded clone.

>TRBV11-3|-|-|TRBJ2-5
CASSLGGGEETQYF
TGTGCCAGCAGCTTAGGGGGGGGCGAAGAGACCCAGTACTTC
>TRBV5-1|-|TRBD1|TRBJ1-2
CASSLGDSNYGYTF
TGCGCCAGCAGCTTGGGGGACAGTAACTATGGCTACACCTTC
>TRBV5-6|-|-|TRBJ2-7
CASSFQTYEQYF
TGTGCCAGCAGCTTTCAAACCTACGAGCAGTACTTC
>TRBV7-9|once|-|TRBJ2-5
CASSLVRHTQETQYF
TGTGCCAGCAGCTTAGTCCGACATACCCAGGAGACCCAGTACTTC
>TRBV2|-|-|TRBJ1-5
CASSQIRQSSRSNQPQHF
TGTGCCAGCAGTCAGATTCGACAGTCGTCTAGGAGCAATCAGCCCCAGCATTTT
>TRBV6-6|-|TRBD2|TRBJ2-5
CASSTSGTRETQYF
TGTGCCAGCAGTACCTCCGGGACTAGAGAGACCCAGTACTTC
>TRBV2|few|TRBD1|TRBJ1-2
CASDRGVGGYTF
TGTGCCAGCGACAGGGGAGTTGGTGGCTACACCTTC
>TRBV19|-|-|TRBJ1-1
CASSIGSTVLSSEAFF
TGTGCCAGTAGTATTGGATCGACAGTACTTAGCTCTGAAGCTTTCTTT
>TRBV7-6|-|TRBD2|TRBJ2-2
CASSLQRTGGAGELFF
TGTGCCAGCAGCCTACAGCGTACGGGGGGGGCCGGGGAGCTGTTTTTT
>TRBV24-1|-|-|TRBJ2-3
CATSVSGGTDTQYF
TGTGCCACCAGTGTTTCAGGGGGGACAGATACGCAGTATTTT
>TRBV7-2|-|-|TRBJ1-6
CASSLGQGLYNSPLHF
TGTGCCAGCAGCTTGGGGCAGGGGTTATATAATTCACCCCTCCACTTT
>TRBV4-1|-|-|TRBJ2-7
CASSQDEWQGQYEQYF
TGCGCCAGCAGCCAAGATGAATGGCAGGGGCAATACGAGCAGTACTTC
>TRBV7-2|few|TRBD1|TRBJ1-1
CASSLSPYRGTNTEAFF
TGTGCCAGCAGCTTATCTCCTTACAGGGGGACGAACACTGAAGCTTTCTTT
>TRBV18|-|-|TRBJ2-3
CASSPGGGTDTQYF
TGTGCCAGCTCACCAGGGGGCGGCACAGATACGCAGTATTTT
>TRBV5-1|-|TRBD1|TRBJ2-5
CASSVTGGDPQETQYF
TGCGCCAGCAGCGTGACAGGGGGCGACCCCCAAGAGACCCAGTACTTC
>TRBV5-6|-|TRBD2|TRBJ2-2
CASSSLSGGRTGELFF
TGTGCCAGCAGCTCGTTGAGCGGGGGGCGGACCGGGGAGCTGTTTTTT
>TRBV6-2/TRBV6-3|-|-|TRBJ1-1
CASSYGGATRAFF
TGTGCCAGCAGTTACGGCGGTGCGACTAGGGCTTTCTTT
>TRBV28|-|-|TRBJ1-1
CASSFSVEAFF
TGTGCCAGCAGTTTCTCGGTTGAAGCTTTCTTT
>TRBV5-6|-|TRBD2|TRBJ2-1
CASRGGGGPRNEQFF
TGTGCCAGCAGGGGCGGCGGGGGGCCGCGGAATGAGCAGTTCTTC
>TRBV6-5|-|TRBD1|TRBJ1-1
CASSYEKTGDKAFF
TGTGCCAGCAGTTACGAAAAAACAGGGGACAAGGCTTTCTTT
>TRBV5-1|-|-|TRBJ2-1
CASSLDRPNYNEQFF
TGCGCCAGCAGCTTGGACAGGCCTAACTACAATGAGCAGTTCTTC
>TRBV27|-|TRBD1|TRBJ1-6
CASREDRLPSNSPLHF
TGTGCCAGCAGGGAGGACAGGTTGCCCTCGAATTCACCCCTCCACTTT
>TRBV29-1|-|TRBD1|TRBJ1-2
CSVRTGEGGYTF
TGCAGCGTTCGAACAGGGGAAGGTGGCTACACCTTC
>TRBV18|few|TRBD1|TRBJ1-1
CASSPPNRGWTEAFF
TGTGCCAGCTCACCACCGAACAGGGGTTGGACTGAAGCTTTCTTT
>TRBV5-1|-|TRBD1|TRBJ2-1
CASSQGQVDGEQFF
TGCGCCAGCAGCCAGGGACAGGTGGATGGTGAGCAGTTCTTC
>TRBV30|-|TRBD2|TRBJ2-2
CACRQAGTGELFF
TGTGCCTGTCGACAAGCGGGGACCGGGGAGCTGTTTTTT
>TRBV24-1|-|-|TRBJ1-2
CATSDARSGRGGYTF
TGTGCCACCAGTGATGCCAGATCTGGAAGAGGTGGCTACACCTTC
>TRBV24-1|-|TRBD1|TRBJ2-7
CATSDFEGARDRGYEQYF
TGTGCCACCAGTGATTTTGAGGGGGCCCGGGACAGGGGCTACGAGCAGTACTTC
>TRBV5-4|once|TRBD2|TRBJ2-1
CASSLGRGESYNEQFF
TGTGCCAGCAGCTTAGGGCGGGGGGAATCCTACAATGAGCAGTTCTTC